Listed below are T cell receptor beta chains from one sample, sequenced in a study of cytomegalovirus exposure and HLA in healthy donors. Profiling relied on immunoSEQ multiplex PCR, and the TCRdb table lists in-frame clones only, not all of them. Among 200,000 to 250,000 clones listed, about 83% were seen once. The sequenced sample consisted of PBMCs. The receptors come from a human donor in good health. Both conserved end residues are part of each CDR3. Not all rows give a size; the values are once, few, many and, for expanded clones, a class.

CDR3 length	V gene	clone size	CDR3 protein
15	TRBV30	NA	CAWGPGTGAPNEQFF
11	TRBV20-1	NA	CSARDSYEQYF
18	TRBV7-8	NA	CASSLAGSQGAGGNTIYF
14	TRBV6-5	NA	CASSYSKRGEEQYF
13	TRBV10-3	few	CAISEGRGTEAFF
15	TRBV5-4	NA	CATGTGPLGANVLTF
20	TRBV7-8	NA	CASSLPILRPGLAGGSEQYF
15	TRBV9	NA	CASSVGSGRTDIQYF
16	TRBV2	few	CASSVSGDVRNQPQHF
14	TRBV5-8	once	CASTRRTSGYEQYF
15	TRBV5-4	NA	CASSRGGQGAEEQYF
11	TRBV7-9	NA	CASSWTQGYTF
11	TRBV30	NA	CAWTLTDTQYF
17	TRBV27	NA	CASSLTSGTANTGELFF
14	TRBV5-1	NA	CASSMTGHQETQYF
13	TRBV5-1	NA	CASSLGQLGGYTF
13	TRBV7-6	few	CASSRTSDHEQYF
17	TRBV4-3	NA	CASSQEVVGGKGYEQYF
15	TRBV7-6	NA	CASSTLGVPTGELFF
16	TRBV7-9	NA	CASSFAGLAGIETQYF
12	TRBV19	NA	CASSGQGSEQYF
12	TRBV29-1	NA	CSVTGGEEKLFF
11	TRBV4-2	NA	CASTTGHEQYF
19	TRBV7-2	few	CATTSRGGGRSVRLGELFF
13	TRBV18	NA	CASSPGQGRGYTF
15	TRBV23-1	NA	CASSQLRGRGKGYTF
13	TRBV6-6	few	CASSSLRETEAFF
15	TRBV7-9	NA	CASSLSGGRAHEQYF
17	TRBV21-1	NA	CASSRWTSGPEGETQYF
15	TRBV10-3	NA	CAFSSEYSGANVLTF
14	TRBV9	NA	CASSVREGPYEQYF
18	TRBV27	NA	CASSLLSPRDRDSYEQYF
14	TRBV10-3	NA	CATSGGENTGELFF
16	TRBV18	few	CASSHTGSADFDEQFF
15	TRBV27	NA	CASSFLREVYNEQFF
15	TRBV28	NA	CASSPSGGRAQTQYF
15	TRBV28	once	CASSGPTGNNQPQHF
16	TRBV4-2	NA	CASSQDSQTYNSPLHF
13	TRBV6-5	NA	CASRTGGFSEQFF
16	TRBV19	NA	CASIARTGGNNQPQHF
15	TRBV6-5	NA	CASSTRTRGAYEQYF
14	TRBV6-5	NA	CASKTAYSTDTQYF